Listed below are T cell receptor beta chains from one sample, sequenced in a study of blood T cell repertoires in COVID-19. TCRdb's table, derived via immunoSEQ multiplex PCR, lists solely in-frame clones and lacks some. The repertoire has around 80,000 clones, roughly 80% of them found once; the top ten carry less than 15%. The sample comprised peripheral blood. The origin of the receptors is an elderly man with acute or convalescent COVID-19. Each CDR3 is given with its conserved first and last residue. The D gene is left open where the match is weak.

d_gene,j_gene,v_gene,CDR3aa
TRBD1,TRBJ1-4,TRBV7-2,CASSPGDSMNEKLFF
.,TRBJ1-2,TRBV7-8,CASSTNSRKYGYTF
TRBD2,TRBJ2-3,TRBV10-3,CAISDRGLAGQYF
TRBD1,TRBJ1-3,TRBV19,CASSMGQASGNTIYF
TRBD1,TRBJ1-1,TRBV29-1,CSALTGTNTEAFF
.,TRBJ1-1,TRBV2,CASRETGLQEAFF
.,TRBJ1-5,TRBV29-1,CSVDTGMGQPQHF
.,TRBJ1-2,TRBV5-8,CASSSGTPYSYGYTF
TRBD1,TRBJ2-1,TRBV29-1,CSVESSGQGYNEQFF
.,TRBJ1-6,TRBV5-8,CASSLWLGGAGSSPLHF
TRBD2,TRBJ2-1,TRBV4-1,CASSHRLAGYNEQFF
.,TRBJ1-6,TRBV2,CASSVQGSPSNSPLHF
.,TRBJ2-7,TRBV3-1/TRBV3-2,CASSLAHSSYEQYF
.,TRBJ1-2,TRBV7-2,CASSLAGTGINYGYTF
TRBD1,TRBJ1-2,TRBV18,CASSPPMGQGAYGYTF
.,TRBJ1-6,TRBV3-1/TRBV3-2,CASSQQATTYNSPLHF
.,TRBJ1-3,TRBV5-1,CASSLLPQISGNTIYF
.,TRBJ1-5,TRBV19,CASSITEYSNQPQHF
.,TRBJ1-2,TRBV5-5,CASSLAGFGGEGYTF
TRBD1,TRBJ2-5,TRBV27,CASRSQGAGQETQYF
.,TRBJ1-1,TRBV9,CASSVGDKNTEAFF
.,TRBJ1-1,TRBV5-4,CASSLDSYTEAFF
TRBD2,TRBJ2-1,TRBV11-2,CASSSGLVNEQFF